This TCR beta chain was found in a study of cytomegalovirus exposure and HLA in healthy donors (dated by TCRdb to the late 2010s). Study-wide context: The roughly 670 repertoires of the first cohort and the 120 validation repertoires were produced on the same platform, according to a later analysis. The study aimed to test whether cataloging public T cell receptors could reveal signatures of past pathogen exposure. A separate validation cohort of roughly 120 different subjects was used in addition to the approximately 670-subject first cohort. The study combined high-throughput TCR immunosequencing, statistical association of individual TCRs with disease status, and machine learning to predict cytomegalovirus infection status. The investigation overall reported the following: A few of the identified cytomegalovirus-associated TCR beta chains were confirmed in vitro to be specific for cytomegalovirus antigens. Across donors, most TCR sequences were observed very rarely, whereas some public TCRs were present in many individuals. The study listed 150 to 200 TCR beta chains as associated with cytomegalovirus. Of the cluster scores, 85% to 95% were above 0 in a later analysis, which found that TCRs clustered in the first cohort also tended to co-occur in the roughly 130 validation repertoires. The authors suggested that the approach could potentially be generalized to other disease states and immunological phenotypes. A later analysis lacked HLA typing for the validation cohort, so it scored co-occurrence in that cohort across all 110 or so repertoires. The classifier was reported to diagnose cytomegalovirus status with high specificity and sensitivity in both the original cohort and the validation cohort.

Library preparation employed the immunoSEQ multiplex PCR assay. Regarding the original processing steps: A statistical classification framework was built for diagnosing cytomegalovirus status from the catalog of TCR beta chain sequences. In its TCRdb copy, this immuneACCESS table keeps in-frame sequences only and misses some clones. Where compared with another copy, unresolved V genes explain less than half of these, and the others have no known cause. V and J calls and clone size are those listed in that table; D and trimming were worked out from the DNA. In this sample the table shows around 71,000 clones, approximately 93% of which occur a single time. The ten largest clonotypes hold under 1.5% of the sample. As concerns this clone: Its binding antigen is unknown. Base qualities are not at hand, and no much larger clone is one base apart.

The donors belonged to the validation cohort of under 150 subjects, which was separate from the approximately 700-subject first cohort. CDR1 and CDR2 (KGHSH, LQKENI) derive from the germline V gene. The V end loses 3 bases and the J end loses 9 bases, and a stretch of 14 bases separates them. There are 13 amino acids in the CDR3, from cysteine to phenylalanine inclusive. Here the CDR3 DNA is all that survives: 39 bases in frame from base 1. This receptor was obtained from a man between 18 and 35 years old in good health and CMV-seropositive. The material sequenced was PBMCs. The chain is assembled from TRBV18 and TRBJ1-1, with the D gene too uncertain to name. The CDR3 here reads CASSPPSRPQAFF. The base sequence is TGTGCCAGCTCACCTCCCTCGAGGCCTCAAGCTTTCTTT.